This TCR beta chain emerged from a study of blood T cell repertoires in COVID-19. In the study overall: COVID-19 samples from acute and convalescent phases originated in the United States, Italy and Spain. PBMCs, B-cell-depleted T cells, or T cells provided the cDNA or gDNA that made up the material.

How the authors handled the data: How many nucleated cells were present was estimated from reference gene primer amplification. Using immunoSEQ multiplex PCR, the repertoire was profiled, and TCRdb retains in-frame clones only, with some absent. That table furnishes V, J and clone size, whereas the DNA furnished D and trimming. The table shows about 340,000 clones, with 91% occurring only once. The sequence was obtained from a woman younger than 30 who had recovered from COVID-19. The sample taken for sequencing was peripheral blood.

CDR3 nucleotides: TGTGCCAGCTCACCCTACCCGGGAGTGTCAGATACGCAGTATTTT. Encoded protein: CASSPYPGVSDTQYF. This chain connects TRBV18 to TRBJ2-3; maybe TRBD2 (6 bases). V lost 3 bases to trimming and J lost 4 bases, with 14 bases between them. Germline CDR1 is KGHSH and CDR2 is LQKENI. The CDR3 totals 15 residues.